The present T cell receptor (beta chain) was sequenced within a study of cytomegalovirus exposure and HLA in healthy donors. Overall study: A preliminary data release comprised roughly 80 million unique TCRs obtained from HLA-typed donors. Whole-study findings and limits: Immune exposure data for these donors was limited to CMV serostatus. As a later analysis revealed, the rate of TCR association differed by HLA locus, with DRB1 most and HLA-C fewest. In vitro experiments confirmed that three CMV-associated chains were specific for CMV antigens.

V shed 6 bases and J 2 bases; nucleotides not matched to a gene: 3. Germline values: CDR1 MDHEN, CDR2 SYDVKM. CDR3 size: 13 residues. Worth noting for this clone: The antigen is not known.

The PCR was carried out with 60 Vbeta primers and 13 Jbeta primers. Profiled with immunoSEQ multiplex PCR; TCRdb holds only in-frame clones, not every one. The table shows about 83,000 clones, with around 81% occurring only once. The specimen sequenced was PBMCs. This chain links TRBV28 with TRBJ2-5; 7 nucleotides agree with TRBD1. This receptor was identified in a man in his late teens or twenties in good health and CMV-seropositive. The CDR3 DNA is TGTGCCAGCAGCCCGGGACAGCAAGAGACCCAGTACTTC. This gives the protein CASSPGQQETQYF.